Sequencing of this T cell receptor (beta chain) was carried out in a study of shared clonotypes between healthy human individuals. Study-wide findings and caveats: The expectation was that sequencing depth would affect clonotype sharing among donors. Generation probabilities were higher for clonotypes shared across all four sorted-subset donors than for unshared ones.

Per the study methods: Filtering was not the same, since immunoSEQ gave junction-only sequences without quality scores. Data came from immunoSEQ multiplex PCR; TCRdb stores just in-frame clones and leaves some out. The DNA was the basis for D and trimming; V, J and clone size are from that table. The table lists more than 2 million clones, around 95% of them singletons. The CDR3 is made up of 9 amino acids, end residues included. Germline CDR1 is SGHTS and CDR2 is YDEGEE. Points on this clone: Its antigen remains unidentified. This is likely a read error, given that the CDR3 carries no conserved phenylalanine or tryptophan at its end. Because the CDR3's place on the DNA is in doubt, the DNA is left out and the CDR3 is given as listed by TCRdb.

Positively selected for CCR7, the CD45RO-negative cells used as naive CD8 cells excluded terminally differentiated effector memory CD45RA+ cells. All of the donors resided in Nashville, Tennessee, and each was a Caucasian adult. V is TRBV5-8 and J is TRBJ2-7; the table gives TRBD1 as D, unverified against the DNA. The TCR comes from a man aged 18 to 29 in good health. Some clones in this sample may be carry-over from other donors' samples. Specimen: naive CD8+ T cells from PBMCs. The chain's CDR3 is CASSWQDTL.